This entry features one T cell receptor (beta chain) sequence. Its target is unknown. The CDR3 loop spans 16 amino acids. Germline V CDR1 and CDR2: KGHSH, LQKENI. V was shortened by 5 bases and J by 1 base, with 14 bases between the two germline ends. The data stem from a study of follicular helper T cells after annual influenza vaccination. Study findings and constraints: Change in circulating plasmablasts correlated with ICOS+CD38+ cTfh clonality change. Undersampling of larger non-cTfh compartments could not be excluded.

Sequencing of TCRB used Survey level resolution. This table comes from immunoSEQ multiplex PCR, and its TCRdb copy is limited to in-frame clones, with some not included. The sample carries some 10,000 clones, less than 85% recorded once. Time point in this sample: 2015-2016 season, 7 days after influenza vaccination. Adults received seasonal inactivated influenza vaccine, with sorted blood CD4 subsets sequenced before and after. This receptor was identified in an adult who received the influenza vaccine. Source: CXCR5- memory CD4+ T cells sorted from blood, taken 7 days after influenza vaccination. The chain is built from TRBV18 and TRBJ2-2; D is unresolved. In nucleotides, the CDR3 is TGTGCCAGCTCAGCCTCAATGGCAGGGAACACCGGGGAGCTGTTTTTT. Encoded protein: CASSASMAGNTGELFF.